This record covers a single T cell receptor beta chain. The data originate from a study of patients and donors after allogeneic stem cell transplantation. Each CDR3 protein is one row after TCRdb ran MiXCR on the RT-PCR reads. The table includes about a million distinct CDR3 sequences, roughly 17% detected once. V was clipped by 6 bases and J by 2 bases; unmatched bases: 2. This CDR3 spans 13 amino acids. CDR1 and CDR2 (germline): GTSNPN, SVGIG (reference sequence). The rearrangement joins TRBV30 to TRBJ2-2, with 8 bases aligning to TRBD1. Specimen: blood, either unsorted or a sorted T cell fraction (not recorded which). This sequence originates from a human donor who was either an allogeneic HSCT recipient or a stem cell or donor lymphocyte infusion donor (not recorded which). It is not recorded whose cells these are; they may come from a transplant donor. The CDR3 loop is CACRGLNTGELFF. The CDR3 DNA is TGTGCCTGCAGGGGGCTAAACACCGGGGAGCTGTTTTTT.